The T cell receptor beta chain described here comes from a study of blood T cell repertoires in COVID-19 (dated by TCRdb to about 2020). Some background on the complete study: Collaborator samples came from the United States, Italy and Spain and covered acute and convalescent phases of COVID-19. The samples were drawn from two sources: the first 160 participants of the ongoing ImmuneRACE study, and 1,254 subjects contributed by 6 global collaborators. HLA class I and class II types, where available, came from metadata supplied by the sample provider rather than from assay-based typing. A de-identified subject ID, COVID-19 status, age in years and sex were almost always included in the sample metadata. The repertoires were released in a freely available public database intended as a resource for research on the immune response to SARS-CoV-2. The dataset comprised deeply sampled blood TCRbeta repertoires from subjects exposed to, actively infected with, or recovered from COVID-19. The prospective study material was composed of cDNA or gDNA derived from T cells, B-cell-depleted T cells, or PBMCs. General findings and caveats noted by the study authors: The quantity of clinical and demographic metadata differed by source and by participant and was supplied without curation.

Reading from cysteine to phenylalanine, the CDR3 counts 16 amino acids. Here the CDR3 DNA is all that survives: 48 bases in frame from base 1. V lost 7 bases and J lost 1 base; the stretch between them is 19 bases long. CDR1 and CDR2, looked up from the germline V gene, are SGHDN and FVKESK. The collaborating institutions used their own protocols to collect whole blood in K2EDTA tubes. For TCRbeta analysis, collaborators shipped samples in one of three forms: frozen whole blood, isolated PBMCs, or DNA extracted from either of those sample types. A word on this clone: What this receptor recognizes is not known. Base quality data are lacking; no much larger clone is found one base away.

TCRbeta CDR3 regions were amplified from genomic DNA by means of the immunoSEQ Assay, a bias-controlled multiplex PCR. The study's processing was this. Within the assay, amplification of reference gene primers was used to estimate how many nucleated cells each sample contained. To quantify the absolute abundance of each unique TCRbeta CDR3 rearrangement, sequence reads were collapsed and filtered. For each sample, productive Simpson clonality was calculated as the square root of Simpson's diversity index across productive rearrangements. The source is immuneACCESS, and TCRdb retained only in-frame sequences with V and J called. Part of the clones is not carried over; for the studies checked, unresolved V genes explain less than half of this, and the remainder is unexplained. From that table come the V and J calls and clone size; the DNA was used to work out D and trimming. Recorded for this sample are some 74,000 clones; more than 65% of them occurred a single time. The ten largest clones capture roughly 9.8% of the sample.

The TCR comes from a woman aged 50 to 60 with acute or convalescent COVID-19. The sample comprised peripheral blood. In this chain, TRBV14 is recombined with TRBJ1-1, with a tentative D gene TRBD1 over 6 matching bases. The bases are TGTGCCAGCACTCGACTGGTGGGACACAAGAACACTGAAGCTTTCTTT. It translates as CASTRLVGHKNTEAFF.